The 17 T cell receptor beta chains given below trace back to one sample, sequenced in a study of early T cells in non-severe SARS-CoV-2 infection (dated by TCRdb to about 2021). Libraries were built with 5' RACE. TCRdb shows the sequencer as NextSeq 500. Starting from the raw public reads, TCRdb applied fastp trimming at Q25, assembled clones with MiXCR and retained in-frame beta chains. Here each entry gathers all rows of one CDR3 protein and keeps the most common genes and DNA. The sample contains about 28,000 distinct CDR3 sequences, less than 6% of them found a single time. The top ten constitute under 6.5% of the sample. The sample in question was whole blood, obtained at baseline. These receptor sequences come from an adult who was a healthcare worker with PCR-confirmed SARS-CoV-2 infection or an uninfected control (not recorded which).

This clonotype was detected many times. The chain links TRBV28 to TRBJ2-5, with a tentative D call TRBD1 (5 bases). Germline CDR1 reads MDHEN; CDR2 reads SYDVKM. V shed 3 bases and J shed 1 base, with 9 bases lying between them. This CDR3 is built from 14 residues. CDR3 loop: CASSFKTVQETQYF. For the CDR3, the DNA is TGTGCCAGCAGTTTCAAGACAGTCCAAGAGACCCAGTACTTC.

This clonotype was found many times. This chain uses TRBV29-1 with TRBJ2-1; 9 nucleotides align to TRBD2. This CDR3 has 16 residues. After removal of 0 bases from V and 2 bases from J, the junction contained 5 bases not matched to a gene. Germline values: CDR1 SQVTM, CDR2 ANQGSEA. Here the CDR3 DNA reads TGCAGCGTTGAAGATTACGGCGGGGGGGCCTACAATGAGCAGTTCTTC. It yields the protein CSVEDYGGGAYNEQFF.

This clonotype was detected many times. The rearrangement links TRBV10-3 to TRBJ2-5; no reliable D call. Looked up from germline, CDR1 is ENHRY and CDR2 is SYGVKD. Trimming took 8 bases from V and 2 from J, leaving 12 bases between them. The CDR3 sequence is 13 residues long. Here the CDR3 DNA reads TGTGCCATCCAAGCTTCGCAACAAGAGACCCAGTACTTC. Encoded protein: CAIQASQQETQYF.

This clonotype has only a few counts. This sequence may be a read error, since a much larger clone differs from it by one base. V is TRBV3-1 and J is TRBJ2-3, with 9 bases that match TRBD2. The germline gives CDR1 LGHDT, CDR2 YNNKEL (reference sequence). This CDR3 is 12 amino acids long. CDR3 sequence reads: CAGSQMGGGAYF. In DNA, the CDR3 is TGTGCCGGCAGCCAAATGGGCGGGGGGGCTTATTTT.

This clonotype was seen repeatedly, ten times or more. The chain couples TRBV20-1 to TRBJ2-3, with a tentative D call TRBD2 (6 bases). This CDR3 contains 12 residues. Germline V gives CDR1 DFQATT, CDR2 SNEGSKA (reference sequence). V was clipped by 3 bases and J by 5 bases, with 9 bases between them. The CDR3 loop is CSASGGRDTQYF. In DNA, the CDR3 is TGCAGTGCTAGCGGGGGTAGAGATACGCAGTATTTT.

The chain employs TRBV7-9 and TRBJ2-1; a possible D gene is TRBD2 (6 bases). V lost 5 bases, J lost 7 bases, and 15 bases lay in between. The CDR3 runs to 14 residues. Germline V gene data show CDR1 as SEHNR and CDR2 as FQNEAQ (reference sequence). As DNA, the CDR3 is TGTGCCAGCAGCCCGTCGGGGGTGCAGAATGAGCAGTTCTTC. Protein sequence: CASSPSGVQNEQFF.

This chain connects TRBV5-1 to TRBJ2-5, with TRBD2 identical over 7 bases. The CDR3 totals 13 residues. Looked up from germline, CDR1 is SGHRS and CDR2 is YFSETQ. V lost 9 bases to trimming and J lost 0 bases; unmatched junction nucleotides: 5. The CDR3 DNA reads as TGCGCCACCTCCGGGGGGAACCAAGAGACCCAGTACTTC. Translation gives CATSGGNQETQYF.

In this sample, this clonotype turned up a few times. The gene calls are TRBV20-1 and TRBJ1-1; D might be TRBD1 (5 bases). The CDR3 loop spans 13 amino acids. Germline CDR1 reads DFQATT; CDR2 reads SNEGSKA (reference sequence). The V gene lost 6 bases and the J gene lost 3 bases, with 14 bases spanning the gap. CDR3 protein: CSAEAGMDTEAFF. The CDR3, as DNA: TGCAGTGCAGAGGCAGGGATGGACACTGAAGCTTTCTTT.

This clonotype was counted many times. The gene calls are TRBV27 and TRBJ1-1; D gene ambiguous. Germline assignment: CDR1 MNHEY and CDR2 SMNVEV (reference sequence). Trimming left V 6 bases short and J 5 bases short, with 22 bases between. The CDR3 extends over 16 amino acids. The CDR3: CASSLEPMLSQTEAFF. In DNA, the CDR3 is TGTGCCAGCAGCCTCGAACCCATGCTAAGTCAGACTGAAGCTTTCTTT.

The chain uses TRBV20-1 and TRBJ2-7, with 10 bases that match TRBD1. The CDR3 has 15 residues. The V gene's germline CDR1 is DFQATT and CDR2 SNEGSKA (reference sequence). Unmatched junction bases numbered 7, after V lost 0 bases and J lost 5 bases. The CDR3 is CSARDWDRGRHEQYF. In DNA, the CDR3 is TGCAGTGCTAGAGATTGGGACAGGGGCCGTCACGAGCAGTACTTC.

V and J are TRBV5-4 and TRBJ2-5; D uncertain. The CDR3 is made up of 14 amino acids. Trimming stripped 4 bases from V and 3 bases from J, with 13 bases between. Per the germline V gene, CDR1 is SGHNT and CDR2 is YYREEE (reference sequence). CDR3 DNA sequence: TGTGCCAGCAGCCCGGCGGTGGCGGAAGAGACCCAGTACTTC. Amino acids: CASSPAVAEETQYF.

This clonotype was seen a handful of times. The chain carries TRBV19 and TRBJ2-5, with TRBD2 as a possible D gene (5 bases). Trimming pared 2 bases from V and 1 base from J, leaving 8 bases between. The germline V gene has CDR1 LNHDA and CDR2 SQIVND (reference sequence). This CDR3 spans 14 amino acids. Written as DNA, the CDR3 is TGTGCCAGTAGTATAATGGGGAGCCAAGAGACCCAGTACTTC. Translating it yields CASSIMGSQETQYF.

This clonotype was detected a few times. The chain recombines TRBV7-9 with TRBJ2-7, with D perhaps being TRBD1 or TRBD2 (7 bases each). Germline V gene sequence: CDR1 SEHNR, CDR2 FQNEAQ (reference sequence). This CDR3 spans 15 amino acids. V was clipped by 5 bases and J by 3 bases, with 17 bases between them. The CDR3 nucleotides read TGTGCCAGCAGCGCCCGGGGAGGGGGCTTCTACGAGCAGTACTTC. As protein: CASSARGGGFYEQYF.

The gene calls are TRBV5-6 and TRBJ2-7; D gene uncertain. The CDR3 is 11 residues long. The V end was cut by 0 bases, the J end by 6 bases, with 4 bases between. The germline V gene encodes CDR1 SGHDT and CDR2 YYEEEE. CDR3 coding DNA: TGTGCCAGCAGCTTGGAAATCGAGCAGTACTTC. It translates to CASSLEIEQYF.

The V and J genes are TRBV6-5 and TRBJ1-5, with D maybe TRBD1 (5 bases). V dropped 0 bases and J dropped 9 bases, with 15 bases sitting between them. Looked up from germline, CDR1 is MNHEY and CDR2 is SVGAGI. CDR3 size: 15 residues. As DNA, the CDR3 is TGTGCCAGCAGTTACTCACAGGTCGGGGGGTTGCCCCAGCATTTT. It encodes CASSYSQVGGLPQHF.

In this sample, this clonotype turned up many times. The gene calls are TRBV25-1 and TRBJ2-7, with unresolved D. From germline, CDR1 is MGHDK and CDR2 SYGVNS. This CDR3 spans 14 amino acids. V shed 1 base and J shed 4 bases, with 11 bases lying between them. This CDR3 is CASSESPNRYEQYF. The DNA for the CDR3 is TGTGCCAGCAGTGAATCTCCGAACAGATACGAGCAGTACTTC.

This clonotype has ten or more counts. The chain uses TRBV7-9 and TRBJ2-3; 7 nucleotides agree with TRBD2. Looked up from germline, CDR1 is SEHNR and CDR2 is FQNEAQ (reference sequence). The CDR3 loop spans 14 amino acids. V lost 0 bases to trimming and J lost 6 bases; unmatched junction nucleotides: 3. In DNA form, the CDR3 reads TGTGCCAGCAGCTTAGCACGCGGGGGTGATACGCAGTATTTT. Protein: CASSLARGGDTQYF.